The clone carrying this T cell receptor beta chain has a handful of counts. Its antigen is unidentified. This sample was taken from a study of CD8+ T cells in alopecia areata. About the study: Patients received oral tofacitinib, 5 to 10 mg twice daily, for moderate-to-severe alopecia areata.

The treatment: oral pan-JAK inhibitor, 5-10 mg twice daily. The CDR3 spans 15 residues. Germline CDR1 is MDHEN and CDR2 is SYDVKM. After removal of 2 bases from V and 8 bases from J, the junction contained 4 bases not matched to a gene. Reverse transcription of extracted RNA yielded cDNA, which provided the sequencing template. Only in-frame clones appear in the TCRdb table, and some are missing; sequencing was by immunoSEQ multiplex PCR. The data show approximately 200,000 clones, more than 55% seen once. Regarding the study as a whole: In lesional scalp, particularly from alopecia totalis/universalis, clonality was higher than in normal scalp.

Sequences were derived from CD4+ T cells sorted from blood, sampled at week 4, from a patient treated with tofacitinib. The clonotype originates from a human donor with alopecia areata. The chain links TRBV28 to TRBJ2-1; 12 positions match TRBD2. The CDR3 nucleotides read TGTGCCAGCAGTTTAGCTAGCGGGGGGGTCGATGAGCAGTTCTTC. It is translated as CASSLASGGVDEQFF.